Reported below is one T cell receptor (beta chain). The antigen remains unidentified. With ipilimumab providing CTLA-4 blockade, focal radiation was administered to patients who had chemo-refractory metastatic non-small-cell lung cancer. TCRdb keeps only in-frame clones here, not all; method: immunoSEQ multiplex PCR. The sample shows tens of thousands of clones, about 86% of them seen only once. This specimen comes from a study of radiotherapy plus CTLA-4 blockade in lung cancer. At the level of the study: Around 19% of enrolled patients responded objectively, and approximately 34% had disease control. General study findings and limits: TCR clones originating in tumors grew in number in blood after radiotherapy plus ipilimumab.

The CDR3 length is 14 residues. The germline CDR1 and CDR2 sequences are LNHNV and YYDKDF (reference sequence). Trimming took off 2 bases at V and 1 base at J, with 7 bases between the two ends. This clonotype originated in a human donor with non-small cell lung cancer who had a partial response to radiotherapy plus ipilimumab. This chain uses TRBV15 with TRBJ2-3; D is ambiguous. This specimen was peripheral blood, taken from a patient treated with radiotherapy plus ipilimumab. CDR3 amino acids: CATSRYKGTDTQYF. The CDR3 bases are TGTGCCACCAGCAGATACAAAGGCACAGATACGCAGTATTTT.